The 31 T cell receptor beta chains below all came from one sample that was sequenced in a study of blood T cell repertoires in COVID-19 (dated by TCRdb to the early 2020s). Library preparation was by the immunoSEQ multiplex PCR assay. Drawn from immuneACCESS, this table holds only the in-frame rearrangements with V and J called that TCRdb kept. Clones are partly lost; checked studies trace under half to an unresolved V gene and leave the rest unexplained. The sample has over 250,000 clones on record, approximately 90% of them singletons. Approximately 6.5% of the sample belongs to the ten largest clones. The sequenced material came from peripheral blood. Receptors were obtained from a woman aged 50 to 60 with COVID-19, enrolled during active disease.

This rearrangement joins TRBV16 to TRBJ2-5; D may be TRBD1 (6 bases). V lost 2 bases, J lost 2 bases, and 15 bases lay in between. The CDR3 extends over 16 amino acids. Germline lookup yields CDR1 KGHSY and CDR2 FQNENV. The CDR3 is CASSQLGASSQETQYF. In DNA form, the CDR3 reads TGTGCCAGCAGCCAACTGGGGGCGAGTAGTCAAGAGACCCAGTACTTC.

The V gene is TRBV18, the J gene TRBJ1-5, with D unresolved. Germline assignment: CDR1 KGHSH and CDR2 LQKENI. CDR3 length: 16 amino acids. V was pared by 3 bases and J by 0 bases, with 12 bases between. DNA for the CDR3: TGTGCCAGCTCACCCGTGCTAGCAGTTAGCAATCAGCCCCAGCATTTT. Its translation is CASSPVLAVSNQPQHF.

In this sample, this clone turned up once. This chain connects TRBV27 to TRBJ2-7; weak D call: TRBD1 (6 bases). Trimming took 7 bases from V and 3 from J, leaving 16 bases between them. Germline V gene sequence: CDR1 MNHEY, CDR2 SMNVEV (reference sequence). This CDR3 spans 14 amino acids. The CDR3 reads CASKYGDTDYEQYF. DNA for the CDR3: TGTGCCAGCAAATATGGGGACACGGACTACGAGCAGTACTTC.

The genes are TRBV6-2 or TRBV6-3 and TRBJ2-7, with 8 bases fitting TRBD1. Germline lookup yields CDR1 MNHEY and CDR2 SVGEGT. The length of the CDR3 is 15 residues. After removal of 0 bases from V and 5 bases from J, the junction contained 6 bases not matched to a gene. The CDR3, as DNA: TGTGCCAGCAGTTACTCTGGGACAGGTGGCCACGAGCAGTACTTC. Amino acid sequence: CASSYSGTGGHEQYF.

The rearrangement links TRBV19 to TRBJ2-7; 7 positions agree with TRBD1. The ends lost 2 bases at V and 3 bases at J; junction bases unmatched: 10. Germline assignment: CDR1 LNHDA and CDR2 SQIVND (reference sequence). The length of the CDR3 is 16 residues. CDR3 DNA: TGTGCCAGTAGTATAAACTACCGGGACAGCATCTACGAGCAGTACTTC. It is translated as CASSINYRDSIYEQYF.

This chain links TRBV12-3 or TRBV12-4 with TRBJ1-1; TRBD1 is a possible D gene (6 bases). V dropped 3 bases and J dropped 4 bases, with 9 bases sitting between them. The CDR3 sequence is 13 residues long. This chain's CDR3 is CASSFAGVTEAFF. The DNA for the CDR3 is TGTGCCAGCAGTTTCGCAGGGGTCACTGAAGCTTTCTTT.

The V gene is TRBV21-1, the J gene TRBJ1-1. TRBV21-1 is reported as a pseudogene. The length of the CDR3 is 11 residues. CDR3 sequence: CASSKGSEAFF. In nucleotides, the CDR3 is TGTGCCAGCAGCAAAGGTAGTGAAGCTTTCTTT.

V gene TRBV9 combines with J gene TRBJ2-5, with D maybe TRBD1 (6 bases). V dropped 0 bases and J dropped 1 base, with 10 bases sitting between them. Per the germline V gene, CDR1 is SGDLS and CDR2 is YYNGEE. The CDR3 spans 15 residues. The CDR3 here is CASSVDRTVQETQYF. The CDR3 DNA sequence: TGTGCCAGCAGCGTAGACAGGACAGTCCAAGAGACCCAGTACTTC.

This rearrangement joins TRBV6-2 or TRBV6-3 to TRBJ1-3; the D gene is possibly TRBD1 (5 bases). Per the germline V gene, CDR1 is MNHEY and CDR2 is SVGEGT. The V end lost 5 bases, the J end lost 0 bases, and 8 bases lay between the germline ends. CDR3 length: 14 amino acids. CDR3 bases: TGTGCCAGCAGTCGACAGAGCTCTGGAAACACCATATATTTT. Its protein is CASSRQSSGNTIYF.

The chain carries TRBV10-3 and TRBJ2-7, with 7 bases matching TRBD1. V was pared by 7 bases and J by 3 bases, with 12 bases of the junction left unmatched. This CDR3 spans 15 amino acids. Germline V gene sequence: CDR1 ENHRY, CDR2 SYGVKD. The CDR3 loop reads CAIKWETGRVYEQYF. CDR3 DNA sequence: TGTGCCATCAAGTGGGAGACAGGGAGAGTCTACGAGCAGTACTTC.

The V and J genes are TRBV19 and TRBJ2-5; 8 bases line up with TRBD1. The ends lost 6 bases at V and 3 bases at J; junction bases unmatched: 6. Germline V gene data show CDR1 as LNHDA and CDR2 as SQIVND (reference sequence). This CDR3 has 14 residues. CDR3 loop: CASSLGDRKETQYF. The CDR3 DNA follows: TGTGCCAGTAGCCTTGGGGACAGGAAAGAGACCCAGTACTTC. Filled out from reference TRBV19 and TRBJ2-5, the complete variable domain reads DGGITQSPKYLFRKEGQNVTLSCEQNLNHDAMYWYRQDPGQGLRLIYYSQIVNDFQKGDIAEGYSVSREKKESFPLTVTSAQKNPTAFYLCASSLGDRKETQYFGPGTRLLVL.

Only a few counts were recorded for this clone. The chain joins TRBV20-1 to TRBJ2-1; D unclear. V lost 3 bases and J 2 bases, leaving 14 bases between the germline ends. Per germline, CDR1 DFQATT and CDR2 SNEGSKA (reference sequence). CDR3 length: 15 amino acids. In DNA, the CDR3 is TGCAGTGCTAGTTCCGCGGCCAGACCCTACAATGAGCAGTTCTTC. Translated: CSASSAARPYNEQFF.

This clone was picked up a small number of times. The genes are TRBV3-1 (or the pseudogene TRBV3-2) and TRBJ1-6, with 8 bases lining up with TRBD1. The junction had 12 bases not matched to a gene; V was cut back by 2 bases and J by 0 bases. The CDR3 loop spans 20 amino acids. Germline loops: CDR1 LGHDT, CDR2 YNNKEL (reference sequence). The CDR3 is CASSQRPGQGRSSYNSPLHF. DNA for the CDR3: TGTGCCAGCAGCCAACGTCCTGGACAGGGAAGAAGCTCCTATAATTCACCCCTCCACTTT.

V and J are TRBV7-2 and TRBJ1-2; D might be TRBD1 (5 bases). This CDR3 comprises 14 residues. CDR1 and CDR2 from the germline V gene are SGHTA and FQGNSA. V shed 4 bases and J shed 0 bases, with 9 bases lying between them. The CDR3, as DNA: TGTGCCAGCAGCTCTAGACAGCCTAACTATGGCTACACCTTC. Protein product: CASSSRQPNYGYTF.

The chain uses TRBV5-1 and TRBJ2-7; D unresolved. This CDR3 region has 13 residues. Per the germline V gene, CDR1 is SGHRS and CDR2 is YFSETQ. V lost 5 bases, J lost 2 bases, and 11 bases lay in between. Written as DNA, the CDR3 is TGCGCCAGCAGTATCTCCTTTACCTACGAGCAGTACTTC. Residues: CASSISFTYEQYF.

V gene TRBV7-2 combines with J gene TRBJ2-7; 7 bases line up with TRBD1. Germline lookup yields CDR1 SGHTA and CDR2 FQGNSA. Germline trimming cut 3 bases from V and 5 bases from J; bases unmatched to any gene: 7. The CDR3 is made up of 14 amino acids. CDR3: CASSLDRLSDEQYF. The DNA of the CDR3 is TGTGCCAGCAGCTTGGACAGGCTTTCCGACGAGCAGTACTTC.

The CDR3, as DNA: TGTGCCATAAAGCGGGTCGCGAACACCGGGGAGCTGTTTTTT. Amino acid sequence: CAIKRVANTGELFF. The chain employs TRBV10-3 and TRBJ2-2; tentatively, D is TRBD2 (6 bases). Deletions cut 9 bases from V and 0 bases from J, with 11 bases between. Per the germline V gene, CDR1 is ENHRY and CDR2 is SYGVKD. This CDR3 has 14 amino acids.

V is TRBV19 and J is TRBJ2-2; 8 bases fit TRBD1. The CDR3 runs to 15 residues. Germline V lookup: CDR1 LNHDA, CDR2 SQIVND (reference sequence). V trimming: 3 bases; J trimming: 6 bases; junction bases outside the gene matches: 6. In DNA form, the CDR3 reads TGTGCCAGTAGTATTTGGCAGGGGGCATCCGGGGAGCTGTTTTTT. Amino acids: CASSIWQGASGELFF.

The table lists this clone with a count of one. The CDR3 nucleotides read TGTGCCAGCTCACCCCAGGGGGCTTTGGCCTACGAGCAGTACTTC. Protein: CASSPQGALAYEQYF. The chain carries TRBV18 and TRBJ2-7, with TRBD1 matching 8 bases. Germline CDR1 and CDR2: KGHSH and LQKENI. V was pared by 3 bases and J by 2 bases, with 6 bases of the junction left unmatched. The CDR3 spans 15 residues. The whole variable domain, filled in from reference TRBV18 and TRBJ2-7, reads NAGVMQNPRHLVRRRGQEARLRCSPMKGHSHVYWYRQLPEEGLKFMVYLQKENIIDESGMPKERFSAEFPKEGPSILRIQQVVRGDSAAYFCASSPQGALAYEQYFGPGTRLTVT.

This clone occurred a few times. The chain couples TRBV6-2 or TRBV6-3 to TRBJ2-1; 9 positions agree with TRBD2. Germline V gene lookup returns CDR1 MNHEY and CDR2 SVGEGT. This CDR3 has 17 amino acids. Germline trimming cut 2 bases from V and 10 bases from J; bases unmatched to any gene: 15. The CDR3 spells CASSYVHGGLASREQFF. The DNA of the CDR3 is TGTGCCAGCAGTTACGTCCATGGGGGACTAGCTTCACGGGAGCAGTTCTTC.

This chain uses TRBV29-1 with TRBJ2-1; TRBD2 agrees at 11 bases. CDR1 and CDR2 (germline): SQVTM, ANQGSEA. V was clipped by 6 bases and J by 6 bases; unmatched bases: 4. CDR3 length: 13 residues. The CDR3 loop is CSVNSGRGNEQFF. DNA for the CDR3: TGCAGCGTAAATAGCGGGAGGGGCAATGAGCAGTTCTTC.

This clone was counted a single time. As DNA, the CDR3 is TGCGCCAGCAGCCGGACTAGCGGGAGTAGAGATACGCAGTATTTT. Translation: CASSRTSGSRDTQYF. The chain is built from TRBV5-1 and TRBJ2-3, with 13 positions matching TRBD2. V lost 4 bases to trimming and J lost 5 bases; unmatched junction nucleotides: 4. This CDR3 is built from 15 residues. CDR1 and CDR2 from the germline V gene are SGHRS and YFSETQ.

This chain uses TRBV21-1 with TRBJ2-7; TRBD2 is the table's D call and was not checked against the DNA. TRBV21-1 constitutes a pseudogene. The CDR3 has 15 residues. The CDR3 is CASSKAGGRAYEQYF. The CDR3 DNA reads TGTGCCAGCAGCAAAGCGGGCGGGAGGGCCTACGAGCAGTACTTC.

The chain couples TRBV7-8 to TRBJ1-6; TRBD1 is a possible D gene (6 bases). Germline assignment: CDR1 SGHVS and CDR2 FQNEAQ. The CDR3 extends over 18 amino acids. V lost 5 bases to trimming and J lost 3 bases, with 20 bases between them. CDR3 DNA: TGTGCCAGCAGCCACGGACCTTCAGGGGAAATCTATAATTCACCCCTCCACTTT. It encodes CASSHGPSGEIYNSPLHF.

The chain carries TRBV29-1 and TRBJ1-4; D might be TRBD1 (5 bases). The CDR3 totals 12 residues. Per germline, CDR1 SQVTM and CDR2 ANQGSEA. CDR3 nucleotides: TGCGGGCTCAGCTCGGGGGATGAAAAACTGTTTTTT. Protein: CGLSSGDEKLFF.

The V gene is TRBV7-2, the J gene TRBJ2-5, with TRBD2 matching over 14 bases. Germline V gene sequence: CDR1 SGHTA, CDR2 FQGNSA. V gave up 5 bases and J gave up 2 bases; unmatched junction bases: 4. The CDR3 covers 16 residues. The CDR3 loop reads CASSGGLAGGQETQYF. Written as DNA, the CDR3 is TGTGCCAGCAGCGGTGGACTAGCGGGAGGACAAGAGACCCAGTACTTC.

This chain uses TRBV7-2 with TRBJ1-2; 7 bases line up with TRBD1. This CDR3 has 15 residues. CDR1 is SGHTA, CDR2 FQGNSA, per germline. J gave up 8 bases and V 1 base, and 10 bases lay outside the gene matches. The CDR3: CASSLGGGQKGGYTF. Here the CDR3 DNA reads TGTGCCAGCAGCTTAGGAGGGGGCCAGAAAGGGGGCTACACCTTC.

The CDR3 reads CASSHSRGSGANVLTF. The CDR3 DNA reads TGCGCCAGCAGCCACTCCCGGGGCTCTGGGGCCAACGTCCTGACTTTC. This rearrangement joins TRBV5-1 to TRBJ2-6; a possible D gene is TRBD2 (5 bases). CDR3 length: 16 amino acids. In germline, CDR1 is SGHRS, CDR2 YFSETQ. V dropped 4 bases and J dropped 0 bases, with 11 bases sitting between them. The variable domain in full, with the rest retrieved from reference TRBV5-1 and TRBJ2-6, is KAGVTQTPRYLIKTRGQQVTLSCSPISGHRSVSWYQQTPGQGLQFLFEYFSETQRNKGNFPGRFSGRQFSNSRSEMNVSTLELGDSALYLCASSHSRGSGANVLTFGAGSRLTVL.

This clone was counted between two and nine times. This rearrangement joins TRBV2 to TRBJ2-7; 8 nucleotides match TRBD2. The CDR3 loop spans 14 amino acids. V was clipped by 10 bases and J by 3 bases; unmatched bases: 11. Germline CDR1 reads SNHLY; CDR2 reads FYNNEI. CDR3 bases: TGTGCCACCAAGTATAGCGGGGCAAGCTACGAGCAGTACTTC. This translates into CATKYSGASYEQYF.

The chain links TRBV11-2 to TRBJ2-5, with TRBD2 matching over 14 bases. The V and J ends lost 5 bases and 4 bases, in that order; junction bases with no gene match: 6. The CDR3 has 16 amino acids. Germline CDR1 reads SGHAT; CDR2 reads FQNNGV. CDR3 in DNA: TGTGCCAGCAGCGGCGGACTAGCGGGAGGCCCAGAGACCCAGTACTTC. It is translated as CASSGGLAGGPETQYF.

The gene calls are TRBV5-1 and TRBJ1-6; D ambiguous. The ends were cut back, 0 bases at V and 0 bases at J, with 7 bases in the middle. From germline, CDR1 is SGHRS and CDR2 YFSETQ. The CDR3 runs to 16 residues. The CDR3 DNA reads TGCGCCAGCAGCTTGGCCGCGAACTCCTATAATTCACCCCTCCACTTT. This encodes CASSLAANSYNSPLHF.